Below, one T cell receptor (beta chain) is given with its context. What it binds is unknown. Terminally differentiated effector memory CD45RA+ cells were excluded from the naive CD8 cells, which were CD45RO-negative and positively selected for CCR7. The data were obtained in a study of shared clonotypes between healthy human individuals. On the study more broadly: Serving as donors were two women and a few men, whose ages spanned 18 to 49.

The ends were cut back, 3 bases at V and 12 bases at J, with 19 bases in the middle. Germline V gene lookup returns CDR1 SQVTM and CDR2 ANQGSEA. This CDR3 spans 13 amino acids. The table came from immunoSEQ multiplex PCR; TCRdb's copy has only in-frame clones and leaves some out. The sample holds roughly 2.1 million clones, more than 85% seen once. Overall study results and limits: The study found about 5.1% of naive CD4 clonotypes shared across a handful of donors.

The clonotype was recovered from a man younger than 35 in good health. Some clones in this sample may be carry-over from other donors' samples. Material: naive CD8+ T cells from PBMCs. The rearrangement joins TRBV29-1 to TRBJ2-3; D gene uncertain. CDR3 nucleotides: TGCAGCGTTGATGGGGTTTTGGGCCGGGCACAGTATTTT. It codes for CSVDGVLGRAQYF.